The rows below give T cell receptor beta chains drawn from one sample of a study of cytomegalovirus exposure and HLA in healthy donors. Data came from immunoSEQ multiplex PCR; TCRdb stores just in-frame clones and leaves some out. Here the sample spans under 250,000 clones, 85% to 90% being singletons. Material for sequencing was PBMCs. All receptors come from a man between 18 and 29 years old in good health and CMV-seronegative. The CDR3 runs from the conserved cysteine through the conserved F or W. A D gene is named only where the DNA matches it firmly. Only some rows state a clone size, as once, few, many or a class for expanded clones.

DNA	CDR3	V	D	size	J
TGTGCCAGCAGCGTAGGAGTCGGACAGGATTCCTACGAGCAGTACTTC	CASSVGVGQDSYEQYF	TRBV9	TRBD1	NA	TRBJ2-7
TGTGCCAGCAGTTACTCGAAATCCAGGCCCCGGTACGAGCAGTACTTC	CASSYSKSRPRYEQYF	TRBV6-5	NA	NA	TRBJ2-7
TGTGCCAGTAGTACCTTTTTGACAGGGCCAACTAATGAAAAACTGTTTTTT	CASSTFLTGPTNEKLFF	TRBV19	TRBD1	NA	TRBJ1-4
TGTGCCAGTAGTCGGTGGAGGAATCAGCCCCAGCATTTT	CASSRWRNQPQHF	TRBV19	NA	NA	TRBJ1-5
TGTGCCAGTAGCATTACTAGCGGGAGAAGGGACAATGAGCAGTTCTTC	CASSITSGRRDNEQFF	TRBV7-6	TRBD2	NA	TRBJ2-1
TGTGCCAGCAGCTCGACGGGGGGCACCCTCTACGAGCAGTACTTC	CASSSTGGTLYEQYF	TRBV6-5	NA	few	TRBJ2-7
TGTGCCAGCAGTTATAGAATTGCGAACACCGGGGAGCTGTTTTTT	CASSYRIANTGELFF	TRBV27	NA	NA	TRBJ2-2
TGTGCCAGCAGCTTAAAATATGGACAGGGGAGAATGAACACTGAAGCTTTCTTT	CASSLKYGQGRMNTEAFF	TRBV5-4	TRBD1	NA	TRBJ1-1
TGTGCCAGCAGTATCCGGGAACCAAGCACAGATACGCAGTATTTT	CASSIREPSTDTQYF	TRBV27	NA	NA	TRBJ2-3
TGTGCCGTAACTACCTACAATGAGCAGTTCTTC	CAVTTYNEQFF	TRBV27	NA	once	TRBJ2-1
TGTGCCAGCAGTCCGCTACCCGGGACAGGGAGTGGAAATCAGCCCCAGCATTTT	CASSPLPGTGSGNQPQHF	TRBV28	TRBD1	NA	TRBJ1-5
TGTGCCAGCAGTTTATCGGCGGGAGGGGACACTGAAGCTTTCTTT	CASSLSAGGDTEAFF	TRBV28	NA	NA	TRBJ1-1
TGTGCCAGCAAAATCGAAACTCATCAGCCCCAGCATTTT	CASKIETHQPQHF	TRBV28	NA	NA	TRBJ1-5
TGTGCCAGCAGCGTACTCGCTAGCGGGAGTCGAAATGAGCAGTTCTTC	CASSVLASGSRNEQFF	TRBV9	TRBD2	once	TRBJ2-1
TGCGCCAGCAGCCAAGACTTCTCACGGTGGACAGATACGCAGTATTTT	CASSQDFSRWTDTQYF	TRBV4-1	NA	NA	TRBJ2-3
TGTGCCATCAGTGTACAGGACGGTAACTACGAGCAGTACTTC	CAISVQDGNYEQYF	TRBV10-3	NA	NA	TRBJ2-7
TGTGCCAGCAGTCCTGACAGGGCAGATACGCAGTATTTT	CASSPDRADTQYF	TRBV2	TRBD1	NA	TRBJ2-3